This T cell receptor (beta chain) comes out of a study of OX40 agonist ivuxolimab in advanced cancers. Turning to the overall study: The costimulatory receptor OX40 (CD134) was targeted by ivuxolimab, a fully human IgG2 agonistic monoclonal antibody. Intravenous ivuxolimab was administered to patients every 2 weeks at six dose levels: 0.01, 0.1, 0.3, 1.5, 3 and 10 mg/kg. Prior anti-PD-1, anti-PD-L1 or anti-CTLA-4 therapy was permitted, and checkpoint inhibitors had been received by around 39% of dose-escalation patients. Partial responses were achieved by three dose-escalation patients, of whom one had hepatocellular carcinoma and two had cutaneous melanoma. Among the approximately 50 dose-escalation patients, 19 had hepatocellular carcinoma, roughly 15 melanoma, 9 renal cell carcinoma and 9 head and neck cancer. Peripheral TCRbeta sequencing aimed to test whether ivuxolimab altered TCR sequence diversity and caused clonal T-cell expansion. The paper covers the monotherapy dose-escalation part of the phase I ivuxolimab trial, which included N of about 56 patients. In the dose-escalation cohort, over 65% of patients were male, and the mean age was approximately 60 years, with a range of roughly 23 to 85.

Taken from the germline V gene, the CDR1 and CDR2 loops are SGHDN and FVKESK. V drops 4 bases and J drops 2 bases, leaving 15 bases in between. Measured from the cysteine to the phenylalanine, the CDR3 is 15 residues long. Of the read, only the CDR3 DNA is kept; its 45 bases are in frame from base 1. Genomic DNA was extracted from sorted cells for sequencing of the TCRbeta CDR3 region. The immunoSEQ Assay was used to sequence the TCRbeta CDR3 regions. Drawn from immuneACCESS, this table holds only the in-frame rearrangements with V and J called that TCRdb kept. Clones are partly lost; checked studies trace under half to an unresolved V gene and leave the rest unexplained. The sample profile shows around 100,000 clones; roughly 89% of them were found once. The ten most abundant clones make up approximately 0.36% of the sample. Here is what the overall study found, with its caveats: On average, CD8+ T cells showed more expanded clones than CD4+ T cells after ivuxolimab. The antigen specificity of the peripheral T cells that underwent clonal expansion was not determined. In the 0.1-3.0 mg/kg groups, partial responders were among the patients with the lowest normalized peripheral clonal expansion, particularly in CD8+ T cells. Low levels of normalized T-cell clonal expansion were also seen in some nonresponding patients. At doses of 0.1 to 3.0 mg/kg, clonal expansion of both CD4+ and CD8+ T cells in blood was seen between baseline and week 6.

Comments on this clone: Its antigen is not yet known. No much larger clone exists at a distance of one base, and base qualities are not known.

Patients with autoimmune disease history or receiving systemic immunosuppression were excluded from the trial. Peripheral blood for TCR sequencing was collected from all dose cohorts at baseline, on cycle 4 day 1, and on cycle 7 day 1. Samples came from an open-label, multicenter, first-in-human phase I dose-escalation trial of ivuxolimab. Adults with locally advanced or metastatic melanoma, renal cell, hepatocellular, or head and neck squamous cell carcinoma were enrolled in the trial. Before TCR sequencing, CD4+ and CD8+ T cells were separately sorted from peripheral blood. Specimen: CD4+ or CD8+ T cells sorted from blood, collected in a trial of the OX40 agonist ivuxolimab. This receptor was identified in an adult with an advanced solid tumor such as melanoma, head and neck, liver or kidney cancer. The chain uses TRBV14 and TRBJ2-7; matching of 6 bases hints at TRBD1 as the D gene. In nucleotide form, the sequence is TGTGCCAGCAGCCCAGACGGCAGGGGTACCTACGAGCAGTACTTC. Its translation reads: CASSPDGRGTYEQYF.